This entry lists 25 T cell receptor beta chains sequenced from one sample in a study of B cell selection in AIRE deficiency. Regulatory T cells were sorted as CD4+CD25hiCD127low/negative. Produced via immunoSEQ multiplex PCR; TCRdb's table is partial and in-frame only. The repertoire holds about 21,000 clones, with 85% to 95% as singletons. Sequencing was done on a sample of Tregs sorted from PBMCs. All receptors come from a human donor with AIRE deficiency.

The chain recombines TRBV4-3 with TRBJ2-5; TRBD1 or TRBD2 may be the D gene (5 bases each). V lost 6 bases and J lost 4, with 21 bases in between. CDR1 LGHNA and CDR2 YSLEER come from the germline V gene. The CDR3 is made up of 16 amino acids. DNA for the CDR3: TGCGCCAGCAGTCGAAACGTCGAGACCGGGACAGAGACCCAGTACTTC. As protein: CASSRNVETGTETQYF.

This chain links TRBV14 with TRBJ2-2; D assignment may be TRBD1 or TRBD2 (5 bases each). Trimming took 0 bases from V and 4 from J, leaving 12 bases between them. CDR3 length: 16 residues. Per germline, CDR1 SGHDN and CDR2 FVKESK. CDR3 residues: CASSQDPGDGTGELFF. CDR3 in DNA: TGTGCCAGCAGCCAAGACCCCGGGGACGGCACCGGGGAGCTGTTTTTT.

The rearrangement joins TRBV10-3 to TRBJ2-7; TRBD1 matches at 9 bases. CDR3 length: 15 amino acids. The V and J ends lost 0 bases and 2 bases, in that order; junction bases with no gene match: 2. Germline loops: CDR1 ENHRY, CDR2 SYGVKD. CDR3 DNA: TGTGCCATCAGTGAGTCGGGACAGGGAACCTACGAGCAGTACTTC. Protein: CAISESGQGTYEQYF.

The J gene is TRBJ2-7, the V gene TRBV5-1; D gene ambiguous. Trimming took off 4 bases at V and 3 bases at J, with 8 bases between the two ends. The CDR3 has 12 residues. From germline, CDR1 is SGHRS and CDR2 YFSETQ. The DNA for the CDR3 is TGCGCCAGCAGCCCGTCCGACTACGAGCAGTACTTC. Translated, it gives CASSPSDYEQYF.

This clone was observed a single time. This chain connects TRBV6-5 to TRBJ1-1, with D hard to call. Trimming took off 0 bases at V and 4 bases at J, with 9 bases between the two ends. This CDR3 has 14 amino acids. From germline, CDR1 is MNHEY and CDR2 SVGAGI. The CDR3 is CASSYSAGATEAFF. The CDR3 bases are TGTGCCAGCAGTTACTCGGCGGGAGCCACTGAAGCTTTCTTT.

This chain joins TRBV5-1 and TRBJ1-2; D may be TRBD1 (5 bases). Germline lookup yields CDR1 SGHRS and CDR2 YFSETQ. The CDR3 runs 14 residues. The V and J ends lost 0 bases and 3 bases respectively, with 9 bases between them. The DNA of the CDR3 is TGCGCCAGCAGCTTGGAAAGGGGTGACTATGGCTACACCTTC. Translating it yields CASSLERGDYGYTF.

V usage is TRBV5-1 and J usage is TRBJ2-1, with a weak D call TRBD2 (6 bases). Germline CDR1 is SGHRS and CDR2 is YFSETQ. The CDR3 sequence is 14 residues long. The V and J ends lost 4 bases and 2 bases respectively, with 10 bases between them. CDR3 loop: CASSGGGTYNEQFF. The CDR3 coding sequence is TGCGCCAGCAGCGGGGGAGGAACCTACAATGAGCAGTTCTTC.

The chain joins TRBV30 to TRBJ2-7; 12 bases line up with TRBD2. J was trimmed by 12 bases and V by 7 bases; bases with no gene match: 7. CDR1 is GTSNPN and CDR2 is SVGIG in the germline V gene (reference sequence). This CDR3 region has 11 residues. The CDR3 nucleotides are TGTGCCTTAAAGACTAGCGGGAGATTGTACTTC. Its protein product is CALKTSGRLYF.

This chain's CDR3 is CASGDATRLNTEAFF. DNA for the CDR3: TGTGCCAGCGGGGACGCCACCCGACTGAACACTGAAGCTTTCTTT. The chain has TRBV28 and TRBJ1-1; maybe TRBD1 (5 bases). Germline CDR1 and CDR2: MDHEN and SYDVKM. V lost 8 bases, J lost 0 bases, and 16 bases lay in between. The CDR3 totals 15 residues.

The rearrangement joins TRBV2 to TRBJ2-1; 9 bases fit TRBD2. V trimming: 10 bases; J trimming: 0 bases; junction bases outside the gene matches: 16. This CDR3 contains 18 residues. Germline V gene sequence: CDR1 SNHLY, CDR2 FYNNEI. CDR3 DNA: TGTGCCATCCGCAGGACTGGCGGGAGGGGGAGCTCCTACAATGAGCAGTTCTTC. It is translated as CAIRRTGGRGSSYNEQFF.

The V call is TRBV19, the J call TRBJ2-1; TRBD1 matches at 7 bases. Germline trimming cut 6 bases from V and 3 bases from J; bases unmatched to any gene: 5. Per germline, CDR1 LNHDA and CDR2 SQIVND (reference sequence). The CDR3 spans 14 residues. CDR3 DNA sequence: TGTGCCAGTAGGAGAGGGGGCTTCTACAATGAGCAGTTCTTC. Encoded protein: CASRRGGFYNEQFF.

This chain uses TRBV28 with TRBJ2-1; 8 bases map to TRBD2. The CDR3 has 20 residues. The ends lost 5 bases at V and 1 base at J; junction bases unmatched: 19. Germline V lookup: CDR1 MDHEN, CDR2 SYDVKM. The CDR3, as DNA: TGTGCCAGCAGTCAAACTCCACTAATTTCCGGGACTAGATCCTACAATGAGCAGTTCTTC. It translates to CASSQTPLISGTRSYNEQFF.

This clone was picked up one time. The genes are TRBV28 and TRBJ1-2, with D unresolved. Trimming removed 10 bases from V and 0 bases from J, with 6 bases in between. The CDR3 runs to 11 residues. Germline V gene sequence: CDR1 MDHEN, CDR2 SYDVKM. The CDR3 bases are TGTGCCATCCGAACTAACTATGGCTACACCTTC. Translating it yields CAIRTNYGYTF.

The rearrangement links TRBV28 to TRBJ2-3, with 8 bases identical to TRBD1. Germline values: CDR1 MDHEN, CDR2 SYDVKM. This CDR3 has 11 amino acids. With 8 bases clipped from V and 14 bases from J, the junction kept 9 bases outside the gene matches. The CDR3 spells CASSRDRQPYF. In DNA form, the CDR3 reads TGTGCCAGCTCGCGGGACAGGCAGCCGTATTTT.

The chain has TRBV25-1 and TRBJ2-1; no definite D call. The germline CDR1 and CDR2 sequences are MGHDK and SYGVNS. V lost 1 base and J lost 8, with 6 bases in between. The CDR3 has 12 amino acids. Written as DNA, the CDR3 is TGTGCCAGCAGTGAATGGTGGCATGAGCAGTTCTTC. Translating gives CASSEWWHEQFF.

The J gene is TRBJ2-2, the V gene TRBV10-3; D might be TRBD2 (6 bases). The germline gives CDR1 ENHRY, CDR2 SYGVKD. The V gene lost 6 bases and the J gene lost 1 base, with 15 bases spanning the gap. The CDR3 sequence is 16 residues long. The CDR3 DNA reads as TGTGCCATCAGGGAGGAGGGAGTACGGAACACCGGGGAGCTGTTTTTT. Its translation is CAIREEGVRNTGELFF.

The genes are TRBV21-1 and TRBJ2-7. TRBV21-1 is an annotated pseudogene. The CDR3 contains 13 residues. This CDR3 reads CATLGLVGYEQYF. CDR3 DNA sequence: TGTGCCACCCTGGGTTTGGTAGGCTACGAGCAGTACTTC.

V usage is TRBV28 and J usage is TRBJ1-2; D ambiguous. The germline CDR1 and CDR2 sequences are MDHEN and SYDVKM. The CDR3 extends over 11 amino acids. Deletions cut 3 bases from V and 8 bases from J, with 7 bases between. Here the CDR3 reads CASSFVGGYTF. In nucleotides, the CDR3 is TGTGCCAGCAGTTTCGTGGGGGGCTACACCTTC.

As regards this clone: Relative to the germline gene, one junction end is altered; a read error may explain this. The CDR3 DNA sequence: TGTGCCAGCAGCGAAGTTCCGGGACCGAGTTTTTCGCCCCAGCATTTT. As protein: CASSEVPGPSFSPQHF. The chain has TRBV6-1 and TRBJ1-5, with D possibly matching TRBD1 (5 bases). Germline CDR1 and CDR2: MNHNS and SASEGT. This CDR3 contains 16 residues.

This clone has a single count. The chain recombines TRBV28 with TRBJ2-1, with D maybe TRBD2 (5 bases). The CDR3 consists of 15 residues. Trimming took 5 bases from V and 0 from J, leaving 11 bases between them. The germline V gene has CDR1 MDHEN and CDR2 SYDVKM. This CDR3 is CASSLSGSSYNEQFF. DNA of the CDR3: TGTGCCAGCAGTCTCAGCGGAAGCTCCTACAATGAGCAGTTCTTC.

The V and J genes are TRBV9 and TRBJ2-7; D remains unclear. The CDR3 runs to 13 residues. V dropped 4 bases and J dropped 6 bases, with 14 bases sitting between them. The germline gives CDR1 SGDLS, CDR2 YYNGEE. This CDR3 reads CASSSSFSGEQYF. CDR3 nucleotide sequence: TGTGCCAGCAGCTCGAGCTTTTCGGGCGAGCAGTACTTC.

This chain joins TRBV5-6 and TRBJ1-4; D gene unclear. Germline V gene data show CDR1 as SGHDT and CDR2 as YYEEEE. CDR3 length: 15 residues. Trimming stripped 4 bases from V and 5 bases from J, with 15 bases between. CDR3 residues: CASSALTAGNEKLFF. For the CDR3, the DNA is TGTGCCAGCAGCGCCCTTACTGCGGGAAATGAAAAACTGTTTTTT. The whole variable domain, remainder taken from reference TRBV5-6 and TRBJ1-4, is DAGVTQSPTHLIKTRGQQVTLRCSPKSGHDTVSWYQQALGQGPQFIFQYYEEEERQRGNFPDRFSGHQFPNYSSELNVNALLLGDSALYLCASSALTAGNEKLFFGSGTQLSVL.

CDR3: CASSPETSGMGDTQYF. DNA for the CDR3: TGTGCCAGCAGCCCAGAGACTAGCGGGATGGGAGATACGCAGTATTTT. This chain uses TRBV4-2 with TRBJ2-3; 11 bases map to TRBD2. The V and J ends lost 4 bases and 5 bases, in that order; junction bases with no gene match: 8. This CDR3 has 16 amino acids. Per germline, CDR1 LGHNA and CDR2 YNFKEQ.

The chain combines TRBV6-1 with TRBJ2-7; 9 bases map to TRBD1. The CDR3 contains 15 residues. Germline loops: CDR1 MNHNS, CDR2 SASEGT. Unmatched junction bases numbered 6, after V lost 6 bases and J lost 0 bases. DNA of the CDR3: TGTGCCAGCAGGTCCGGGGGACAGGGCTCCTACGAGCAGTACTTC. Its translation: CASRSGGQGSYEQYF.

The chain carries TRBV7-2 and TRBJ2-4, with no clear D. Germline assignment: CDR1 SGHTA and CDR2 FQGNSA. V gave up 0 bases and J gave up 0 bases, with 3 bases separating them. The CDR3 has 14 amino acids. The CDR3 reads CASSLAGAKNIQYF. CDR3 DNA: TGTGCCAGCAGCTTAGCGGGAGCCAAAAACATTCAGTACTTC.